Shown below are 17 T cell receptor beta chains from a single sample sequenced in a study of blood T cell repertoires in COVID-19. Clones were read by immunoSEQ multiplex PCR, and TCRdb kept only the in-frame ones, dropping some. Found here are around 190,000 clones, more than 75% of them singletons; the top ten hold over 5%. Sequencing was performed on peripheral blood. Every receptor here comes from a woman aged 40 to 50 with COVID-19, enrolled during active disease.

The CDR3 bases are TGTGCCAGCAGCTTAGCCACTAACTATGGCTACACCTTC. It codes for CASSLATNYGYTF. The chain couples TRBV7-2 to TRBJ1-2; D gene uncertain. Looked up from germline, CDR1 is SGHTA and CDR2 is FQGNSA. The CDR3 length is 13 residues. V was shortened by 0 bases and J by 0 bases, with 2 bases between the two germline ends. Variable domain in full (rest from reference TRBV7-2 and TRBJ1-2): GAGVSQSPSNKVTEKGKDVELRCDPISGHTALYWYRQSLGQGLEFLIYFQGNSAPDKSGLPSDRFSAERTGGSVSTLTIQRTQQEDSAVYLCASSLATNYGYTFGSGTRLTVV.

V gene TRBV6-1 combines with J gene TRBJ2-1, with 11 bases matching TRBD1. Germline V CDR1 and CDR2: MNHNS, SASEGT. The CDR3 totals 16 residues. The J segment lost 5 bases and the V segment lost 2 bases, leaving 5 bases of the junction unmatched. CDR3: CASSEHGTGGDNEQFF. The DNA of the CDR3 is TGTGCCAGCAGTGAACACGGGACAGGGGGAGACAATGAGCAGTTCTTC.

The J gene is TRBJ1-6, the V gene TRBV4-3; no definite D call. Trimming took 2 bases from V and 8 from J, leaving 4 bases between them. Germline V CDR1 and CDR2: LGHNA, YSLEER. The CDR3 consists of 12 residues. The CDR3 here is CASSQSDSPLHF. CDR3 nucleotides: TGCGCCAGCAGCCAATCGGATTCACCCCTCCACTTT.

The rearrangement joins TRBV27 to TRBJ1-6; 10 bases are a match to TRBD1. V gave up 3 bases and J gave up 6 bases; unmatched junction bases: 2. The CDR3 extends over 15 amino acids. Germline CDR1 is MNHEY and CDR2 is SMNVEV (reference sequence). CDR3 residues: CASSFGTGVNSPLHF. The CDR3 nucleotides are TGTGCCAGCAGTTTCGGGACAGGGGTTAATTCACCCCTCCACTTT.

The chain combines TRBV7-2 with TRBJ1-5; 10 bases map to TRBD1. The CDR3 contains 17 residues. With 0 bases clipped from V and 6 bases from J, the junction kept 8 bases outside the gene matches. Germline V gene lookup returns CDR1 SGHTA and CDR2 FQGNSA. The CDR3 loop reads CASSLAASGTGVQPQHF. The CDR3 bases are TGTGCCAGCAGCTTAGCAGCCTCCGGGACAGGGGTTCAGCCCCAGCATTTT.

The chain combines TRBV5-4 with TRBJ1-6, with a possible D match to TRBD1 (5 bases). This CDR3 comprises 13 residues. From germline, CDR1 is SGHNT and CDR2 YYREEE (reference sequence). Between the trimmed V and J ends, which lost 3 bases and 4 bases, there was a span of 5 bases. CDR3 residues: CASSSGYNSPLHF. The CDR3 region has the DNA TGTGCCAGCAGCTCAGGGTATAATTCACCCCTCCACTTT.

V usage is TRBV5-5 and J usage is TRBJ2-7; no definite D call. CDR3 length: 13 amino acids. The V gene's germline CDR1 is SGHKS and CDR2 YYEKEE (reference sequence). V dropped 3 bases and J dropped 6 bases, with 13 bases sitting between them. CDR3 protein: CASSSTYTTEQYF. As DNA, the CDR3 is TGTGCCAGCAGCTCCACTTATACTACCGAGCAGTACTTC.

The chain joins TRBV7-2 to TRBJ2-7, with TRBD1 as a possible D gene (6 bases). V lost 4 bases and J 6 bases, leaving 10 bases between the germline ends. CDR3 size: 12 residues. CDR1 and CDR2 from the germline V gene are SGHTA and FQGNSA. The CDR3 DNA follows: TGTGCCAGCAGCTCCCAGGGGCCCGAGCAGTACTTC. It is translated as CASSSQGPEQYF. Full variable domain (outside the CDR3, taken from reference TRBV7-2 and TRBJ2-7): GAGVSQSPSNKVTEKGKDVELRCDPISGHTALYWYRQSLGQGLEFLIYFQGNSAPDKSGLPSDRFSAERTGGSVSTLTIQRTQQEDSAVYLCASSSQGPEQYFGPGTRLTVT.

This clone has a handful of counts. The gene calls are TRBV29-1 and TRBJ1-2; perhaps TRBD1 as D (6 bases). Germline CDR1 and CDR2: SQVTM and ANQGSEA. Trimming removed 6 bases from V and 6 bases from J, with 11 bases in between. The CDR3 is 11 residues long. The DNA of the CDR3 is TGCAGCGTCAAACAGGGTGATGGCTACACCTTC. Its translation: CSVKQGDGYTF.

This rearrangement joins TRBV19 to TRBJ1-2; TRBD1 aligns across 10 bases. The CDR3 has 17 residues. J lost 4 bases, V lost 5 bases, and 13 bases had no gene match. The germline V gene has CDR1 LNHDA and CDR2 SQIVND (reference sequence). CDR3 sequence: CASSPRPGTGVTYGYTF. The CDR3 DNA is TGTGCCAGTAGTCCCCGTCCCGGGACAGGGGTTACCTATGGCTACACCTTC.

The chain employs TRBV7-6 and TRBJ1-1; unclear D gene. Trimming took 1 base from V and 3 from J, leaving 6 bases between them. Per germline, CDR1 SGHVS and CDR2 FNYEAQ. The CDR3 is 13 residues long. The CDR3 DNA reads TGTGCCAGCAGCTTAGGGTCAGACACTGAAGCTTTCTTT. It codes for CASSLGSDTEAFF.

The gene calls are TRBV5-1 and TRBJ2-2; 11 bases are a match to TRBD2. The CDR3 consists of 15 residues. Trimming took 4 bases from V and 7 from J; bases not matched to a gene: 6. The germline V gene encodes CDR1 SGHRS and CDR2 YFSETQ. The CDR3 reads CASSPSGRLSGELFF. Written as DNA, the CDR3 is TGCGCCAGCAGCCCTAGCGGGAGGTTGAGCGGGGAGCTGTTTTTT. The entire variable domain, with the rest obtained from reference TRBV5-1 and TRBJ2-2, is as follows: KAGVTQTPRYLIKTRGQQVTLSCSPISGHRSVSWYQQTPGQGLQFLFEYFSETQRNKGNFPGRFSGRQFSNSRSEMNVSTLELGDSALYLCASSPSGRLSGELFFGEGSRLTVL.

The V gene is TRBV27, the J gene TRBJ2-3, with 12 bases aligning to TRBD2. The length of the CDR3 is 19 residues. V shed 6 bases and J 3 bases; nucleotides not matched to a gene: 16. CDR1 is MNHEY and CDR2 is SMNVEV in the germline V gene (reference sequence). CDR3 DNA: TGTGCCAGCAGCCCGACTAGCGGGAGACGAAGTCTGGGGACAGATACGCAGTATTTT. Its translation: CASSPTSGRRSLGTDTQYF.

The chain links TRBV20-1 to TRBJ1-2, with TRBD1 matching over 9 bases. Germline trimming cut 3 bases from V and 3 bases from J; bases unmatched to any gene: 2. The CDR3 loop spans 13 amino acids. The V gene's germline CDR1 is DFQATT and CDR2 SNEGSKA (reference sequence). CDR3 region: CSASTGGDYGYTF. CDR3 nucleotide sequence: TGCAGTGCTAGTACAGGGGGCGACTATGGCTACACCTTC.

This clone has a handful of counts. This chain uses TRBV7-9 with TRBJ2-7, with D possibly being TRBD2 (6 bases). Deletions cut 8 bases from V and 0 bases from J, with 20 bases between. The V gene's germline CDR1 is SEHNR and CDR2 FQNEAQ (reference sequence). There are 16 residues in the CDR3. Here the CDR3 reads CASSLQSGFSSYEQYF. CDR3 sequence (DNA): TGTGCCAGCTCCCTCCAAAGCGGGTTCAGCTCCTACGAGCAGTACTTC.

V gene TRBV5-4 combines with J gene TRBJ2-2; 8 positions match TRBD2. Germline trimming cut 4 bases from V and 5 bases from J; bases unmatched to any gene: 13. The CDR3 runs 17 residues. Per the germline V gene, CDR1 is SGHNT and CDR2 is YYREEE (reference sequence). In nucleotides, the CDR3 is TGTGCCAGCAGCGACGGGGGGGCAGGGTCCGAGACCGGGGAGCTGTTTTTT. Its translation: CASSDGGAGSETGELFF. The variable domain in full, completed from reference TRBV5-4 and TRBJ2-2, reads ETGVTQSPTHLIKTRGQQVTLRCSSQSGHNTVSWYQQALGQGPQFIFQYYREEENGRGNFPPRFSGLQFPNYSSELNVNALELDDSALYLCASSDGGAGSETGELFFGEGSRLTVL.

V and J are TRBV2 and TRBJ2-7; 8 nucleotides align to TRBD2. CDR1 and CDR2 (germline): SNHLY, FYNNEI. The CDR3 loop spans 14 amino acids. With 5 bases clipped from V and 0 bases from J, the junction kept 3 bases outside the gene matches. CDR3 DNA: TGTGCCAGCAGTCTAAGCGGGAGCTCCTACGAGCAGTACTTC. Translating it yields CASSLSGSSYEQYF. The full variable domain, with the rest looked up from reference TRBV2 and TRBJ2-7, is EPEVTQTPSHQVTQMGQEVILRCVPISNHLYFYWYRQILGQKVEFLVSFYNNEISEKSEIFDDQFSVERPDGSNFTLKIRSTKLEDSAMYFCASSLSGSSYEQYFGPGTRLTVT.